What follows are 7 T cell receptor beta chains derived from one specimen sequenced in a study of control samples from healthy donors and cancer patients. Sequencing was performed with immunoSEQ multiplex PCR; in TCRdb, only in-frame clones are kept and a portion is missing. The table has around 71,000 clones, more than 70% seen once. The sample taken for sequencing was PBMCs. These receptors all stem from a woman aged 50 to 60 with head and neck cancer.

The chain recombines TRBV3-1 (or the pseudogene TRBV3-2) with TRBJ2-2; weak D call: TRBD1 (6 bases). Trimming pared 0 bases from V and 1 base from J, leaving 12 bases between. The length of the CDR3 is 17 residues. Germline V gene lookup returns CDR1 LGHDT and CDR2 YNNKEL (reference sequence). The CDR3 DNA sequence: TGTGCCAGCAGCCAAGACCCCCGACAGGAGAACACCGGGGAGCTGTTTTTT. It codes for CASSQDPRQENTGELFF.

This rearrangement joins TRBV30 to TRBJ1-2; 7 bases map to TRBD1. Germline CDR1 and CDR2: GTSNPN and SVGIG (reference sequence). CDR3 size: 16 residues. Trimming removed 0 bases from V and 5 bases from J; junction bases left unmatched: 12. This chain's CDR3 is CAWSVKGAPNRYGYTF. In DNA, the CDR3 is TGTGCCTGGAGTGTTAAGGGGGCGCCGAATCGATATGGCTACACCTTC.

J is TRBJ2-7 and V is TRBV2; 7 nucleotides align to TRBD1. Germline V gives CDR1 SNHLY, CDR2 FYNNEI. Trimming at V came to 7 bases and at J to 3 bases, leaving 6 bases not matched to a gene. The CDR3 loop spans 13 amino acids. The CDR3 is CASTSGQNYEQYF. In DNA, the CDR3 is TGTGCCAGCACCTCGGGACAGAACTACGAGCAGTACTTC. The variable domain in full, with the rest retrieved from reference TRBV2 and TRBJ2-7, is EPEVTQTPSHQVTQMGQEVILRCVPISNHLYFYWYRQILGQKVEFLVSFYNNEISEKSEIFDDQFSVERPDGSNFTLKIRSTKLEDSAMYFCASTSGQNYEQYFGPGTRLTVT.

The chain couples TRBV6-2 or TRBV6-3 to TRBJ1-2; D call uncertain. V was clipped by 4 bases and J by 11 bases, with 11 bases between them. Germline CDR1 and CDR2: MNHEY and SVGEGT. The CDR3 runs to 11 residues. Here the CDR3 DNA reads TGTGCCAGCAGTTTTGGGCGCGGGTACACCTTC. Translating gives CASSFGRGYTF.

This clone has just one count. The CDR3 nucleotides are TGTGCCAGCAGTTTACCCTCCCTAGCGGTTCGAGAGACCCAGTACTTC. It encodes CASSLPSLAVRETQYF. The chain is built from TRBV28 and TRBJ2-5; 7 bases align to TRBD2. The V gene's germline CDR1 is MDHEN and CDR2 SYDVKM. Germline trimming cut 2 bases from V and 4 bases from J; bases unmatched to any gene: 10. CDR3 length: 16 residues.

The genes are TRBV2 and TRBJ1-3; maybe TRBD1 (5 bases). Trimming removed 2 bases at V and 2 bases at J, with 7 bases between. From germline, CDR1 is SNHLY and CDR2 FYNNEI. The length of the CDR3 is 14 residues. The DNA for the CDR3 is TGTGCCAGCAGTGAATGGGGGGCTGGAAACACCATATATTTT. Encoded protein: CASSEWGAGNTIYF.

The genes are TRBV6-5 and TRBJ2-7; D ambiguous. The germline gives CDR1 MNHEY, CDR2 SVGAGI. CDR3 length: 14 residues. Trimming left V 2 bases short and J 0 bases short, with 8 bases between. Here the CDR3 DNA reads TGTGCCAGCAGTTACATGGAAGGCTCCTACGAGCAGTACTTC. Protein sequence: CASSYMEGSYEQYF.